The entry below describes one TCR beta chain. What it binds is unknown. The sample comes from a study of T cells in localized non-small cell lung cancer. The V end lost 5 bases, the J end lost 3 bases, and 5 bases lay between the germline ends. This CDR3 contains 11 residues. Some clones are missing from TCRdb's copy, which holds only in-frame ones; the method was immunoSEQ multiplex PCR. This table holds around 2,500 clones, approximately 20% found once. Study-wide results and caveats: In adjacent lung appeared a median around 62 of the top 100 tumor clones.

The sequence derives from a male donor older than 55 with stage I squamous cell lung carcinoma. The chain couples TRBV6-7 to TRBJ2-7; no clear D gene. TRBV6-7 is treated as an ORF (open reading frame) with a function not yet certain. This specimen consisted of normal lung tissue next to the tumor, obtained before any cancer treatment. The CDR3 nucleotides are TGTGCCAGCAGTGGCCGCTACGAGCAGTACTTC. This encodes CASSGRYEQYF.